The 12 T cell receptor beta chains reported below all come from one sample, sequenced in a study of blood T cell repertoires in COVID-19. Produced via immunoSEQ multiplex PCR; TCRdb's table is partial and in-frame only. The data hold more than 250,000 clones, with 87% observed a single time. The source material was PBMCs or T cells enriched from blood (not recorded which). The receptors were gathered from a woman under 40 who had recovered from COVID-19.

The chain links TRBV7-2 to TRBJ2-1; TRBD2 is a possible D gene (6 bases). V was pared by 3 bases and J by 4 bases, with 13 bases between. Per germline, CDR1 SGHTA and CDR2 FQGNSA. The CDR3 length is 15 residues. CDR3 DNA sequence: TGTGCCAGCAGCTTGCGGGACGGAGGGTACAATGAGCAGTTCTTC. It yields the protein CASSLRDGGYNEQFF.

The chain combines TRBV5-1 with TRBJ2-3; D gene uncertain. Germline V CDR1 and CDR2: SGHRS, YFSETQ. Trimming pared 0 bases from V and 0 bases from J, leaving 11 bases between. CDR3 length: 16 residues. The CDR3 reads CASSLDVSYSTDTQYF. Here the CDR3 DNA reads TGCGCCAGCAGCTTGGATGTCAGTTATAGCACAGATACGCAGTATTTT.

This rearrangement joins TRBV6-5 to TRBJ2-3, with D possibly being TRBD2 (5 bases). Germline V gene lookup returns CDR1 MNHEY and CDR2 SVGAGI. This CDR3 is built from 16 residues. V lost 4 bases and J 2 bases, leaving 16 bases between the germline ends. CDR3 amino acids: CASSLQWGRDTDTQYF. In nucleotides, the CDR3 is TGTGCCAGCAGTTTACAATGGGGTCGGGACACAGATACGCAGTATTTT.

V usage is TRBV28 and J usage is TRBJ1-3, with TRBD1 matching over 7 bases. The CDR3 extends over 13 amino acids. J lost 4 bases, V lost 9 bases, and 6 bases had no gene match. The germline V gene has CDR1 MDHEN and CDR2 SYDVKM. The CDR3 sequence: CASGQAGGNTIYF. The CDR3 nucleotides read TGTGCCAGTGGACAGGCCGGCGGAAACACCATATATTTT.

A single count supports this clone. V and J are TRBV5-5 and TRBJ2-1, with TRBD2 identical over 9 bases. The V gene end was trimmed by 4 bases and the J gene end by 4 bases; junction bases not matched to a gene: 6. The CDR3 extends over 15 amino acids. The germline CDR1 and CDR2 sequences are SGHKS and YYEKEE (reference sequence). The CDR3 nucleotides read TGTGCCAGCAGCCGGGCGGGGGGGCAGTACAATGAGCAGTTCTTC. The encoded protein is CASSRAGGQYNEQFF.

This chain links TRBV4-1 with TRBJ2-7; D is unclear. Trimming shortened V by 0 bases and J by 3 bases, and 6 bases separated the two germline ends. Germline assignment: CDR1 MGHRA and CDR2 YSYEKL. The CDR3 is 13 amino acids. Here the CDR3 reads CASSQDLSYEQYF. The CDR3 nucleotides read TGCGCCAGCAGCCAAGATTTGAGCTACGAGCAGTACTTC.

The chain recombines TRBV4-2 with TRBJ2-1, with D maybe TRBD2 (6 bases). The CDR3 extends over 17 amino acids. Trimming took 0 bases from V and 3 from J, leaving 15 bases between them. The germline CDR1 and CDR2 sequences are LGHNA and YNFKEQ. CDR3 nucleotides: TGTGCCAGCAGCCAAGATCCCCGGGACTGGCGCTACAATGAGCAGTTCTTC. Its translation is CASSQDPRDWRYNEQFF.

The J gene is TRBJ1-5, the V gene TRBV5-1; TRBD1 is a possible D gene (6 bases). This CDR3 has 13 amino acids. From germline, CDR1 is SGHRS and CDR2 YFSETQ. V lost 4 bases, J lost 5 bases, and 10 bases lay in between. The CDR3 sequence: CASSGGPDQPQHF. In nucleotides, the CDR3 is TGCGCCAGCAGCGGGGGCCCCGATCAGCCCCAGCATTTT.

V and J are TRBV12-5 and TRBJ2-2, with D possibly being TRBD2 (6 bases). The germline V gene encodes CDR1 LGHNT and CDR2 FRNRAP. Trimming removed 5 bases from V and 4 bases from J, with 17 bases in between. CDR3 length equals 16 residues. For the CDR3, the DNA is TGTGCTAGTGGTCCGGGACTCTCAGCGGGCACCGGGGAGCTGTTTTTT. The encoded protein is CASGPGLSAGTGELFF. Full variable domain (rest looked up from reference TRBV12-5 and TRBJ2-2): DARVTQTPRHKVTEMGQEVTMRCQPILGHNTVFWYRQTMMQGLELLAYFRNRAPLDDSGMPKDRFSAEMPDATLATLKIQPSEPRDSAVYFCASGPGLSAGTGELFFGEGSRLTVL.

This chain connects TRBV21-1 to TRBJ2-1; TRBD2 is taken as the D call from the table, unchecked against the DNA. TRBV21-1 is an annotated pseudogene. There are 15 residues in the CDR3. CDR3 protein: CASSKARGGGDEQFF. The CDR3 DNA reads TGTGCCAGCAGCAAAGCGCGCGGGGGGGGCGATGAGCAGTTCTTC.

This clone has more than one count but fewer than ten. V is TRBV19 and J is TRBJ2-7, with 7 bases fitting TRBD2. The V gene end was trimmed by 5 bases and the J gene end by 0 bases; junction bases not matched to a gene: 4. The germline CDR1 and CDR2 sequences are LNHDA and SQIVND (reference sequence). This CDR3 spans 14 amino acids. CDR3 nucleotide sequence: TGTGCCAGTAGTCTTACGGGGGGCTCCTACGAGCAGTACTTC. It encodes CASSLTGGSYEQYF.

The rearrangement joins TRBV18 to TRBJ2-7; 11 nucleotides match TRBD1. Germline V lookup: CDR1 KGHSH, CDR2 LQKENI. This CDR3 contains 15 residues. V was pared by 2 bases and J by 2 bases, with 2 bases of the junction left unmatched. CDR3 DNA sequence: TGTGCCAGCTCACCAGGGACAGGGGGGACCTACGAGCAGTACTTC. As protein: CASSPGTGGTYEQYF. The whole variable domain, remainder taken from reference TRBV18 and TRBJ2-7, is NAGVMQNPRHLVRRRGQEARLRCSPMKGHSHVYWYRQLPEEGLKFMVYLQKENIIDESGMPKERFSAEFPKEGPSILRIQQVVRGDSAAYFCASSPGTGGTYEQYFGPGTRLTVT.